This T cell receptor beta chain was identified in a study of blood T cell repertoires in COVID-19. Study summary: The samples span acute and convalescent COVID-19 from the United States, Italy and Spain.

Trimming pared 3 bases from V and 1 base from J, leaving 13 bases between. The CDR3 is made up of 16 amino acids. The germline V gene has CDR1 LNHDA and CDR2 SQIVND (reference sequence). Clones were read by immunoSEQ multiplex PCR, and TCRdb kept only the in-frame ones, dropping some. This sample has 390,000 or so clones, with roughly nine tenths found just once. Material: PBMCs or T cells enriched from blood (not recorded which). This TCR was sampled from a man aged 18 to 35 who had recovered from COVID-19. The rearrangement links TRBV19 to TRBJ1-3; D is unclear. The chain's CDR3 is CASSIFPEMSGNTIYF. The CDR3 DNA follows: TGTGCCAGTAGTATCTTTCCGGAGATGTCTGGAAACACCATATATTTT.